The entry below describes one T cell receptor beta chain. This entry belongs to a study of OX40 agonist ivuxolimab in advanced cancers. At the level of the study: An agonistic anti-OX40 (CD134) antibody, ivuxolimab, was used to treat the patients. Dose-escalation cases comprised hepatocellular carcinoma, melanoma, renal cell or head and neck cancer. Two cutaneous melanoma patients and one hepatocellular carcinoma patient, three in all, had partial responses.

The ends were cut back, 7 bases at V and 3 bases at J, with 15 bases in the middle. Germline loops: CDR1 SEHNR, CDR2 FQNEAQ (reference sequence). The CDR3 extends over 14 amino acids. Clones were sequenced by immunoSEQ multiplex PCR, and TCRdb holds only the in-frame ones, with some missing. The sample carries 80,000 to 100,000 clones, roughly 84% recorded once. This TCR was recovered from an adult with an advanced solid tumor such as melanoma, head and neck, liver or kidney cancer. The source material was CD4+ or CD8+ T cells sorted from blood, sampled in a trial of the OX40 agonist ivuxolimab. The chain recombines TRBV7-9 with TRBJ2-5; tentative D call: TRBD1 (5 bases). CDR3 sequence (DNA): TGTGCCAGCACTCCCCGGGTCAGGGAAGAGACCCAGTACTTC. This encodes CASTPRVREETQYF. The full variable domain, rest sourced from reference TRBV7-9 and TRBJ2-5, is DTGVSQNPRHKITKRGQNVTFRCDPISEHNRLYWYRQTLGQGPEFLTYFQNEAQLEKSRLLSDRFSAERPKGSFSTLEIQRTEQGDSAMYLCASTPRVREETQYFGPGTRLLVL.